This T cell receptor beta chain was observed in a study of T cells expressing NK-cell markers. Study information: According to the study, TCR beta repertoires originated from sorted CD3+CD56+NKG2C+, CD3+CD56+NKG2C- and CD3+CD56-NKG2C+ T cells. Study conclusions and caveats: HCMV specificity of the expanded NKG2C+ T cell clones was not established. Also leading the CD3+CD56-NKG2C+ fraction in a handful of donors were these clonotypes.

UMIs were included in TCR beta cDNA generated by 5'RACE template switching. TCRdb processed the 5' RACE reads again and assigns one entry to each CDR3 protein, with no DNA. The sample has a few hundred thousand distinct CDR3 sequences. Concerning this clonotype: Its specificity is not known.

Germline CDR1 and CDR2: SEHNR and FQNEAQ (reference sequence). CDR3 length equals 14 residues. Sequenced sample: blood T cells: a sorted CD56 or NKG2C T cell subset, CD4+ or CD8+ T cells, or bulk PBMC T cells (not recorded which). This receptor was taken from a man younger than 35 in good health. The chain joins TRBV7-9 to TRBJ1-1; without DNA, the TCRdb call of TRBD1 cannot be checked. CDR3 sequence: CASRPDSLNTEAFF. The whole variable domain, filled in from reference TRBV7-9 and TRBJ1-1, reads DTGVSQNPRHKITKRGQNVTFRCDPISEHNRLYWYRQTLGQGPEFLTYFQNEAQLEKSRLLSDRFSAERPKGSFSTLEIQRTEQGDSAMYLCASRPDSLNTEAFFGQGTRLTVV.